Listed below are T cell receptor beta chains from one sample, sequenced in a study of blood T cell repertoires in COVID-19. Libraries were prepared by immunoSEQ multiplex PCR; TCRdb keeps only in-frame clonotypes and omits some of them. Among 120,000 to 150,000 clones listed, just under 90% were seen once. The sample comprised peripheral blood. The receptors were sampled from a woman aged 35 to 49 with acute or convalescent COVID-19. The CDR3 runs from the conserved cysteine through the conserved F or W. Each record gives: V gene, J gene, clone size, D gene, CDR3 DNA, CDR3 protein. A D gene is named only where the DNA matches it firmly. A row's size may be missing; if present it is once, few, many or a size class.

TRBV18	TRBJ2-7	NA	NA	TGTGCCAGCTCACCACCCCTAGACTACGAGCAGTACTTC	CASSPPLDYEQYF
TRBV9	TRBJ1-1	NA	NA	TGTGCCAGCAGCGGCGTGTACACTGAAGCTTTCTTT	CASSGVYTEAFF
TRBV6-2/TRBV6-3	TRBJ2-1	NA	TRBD2	TGTGCCAGCAGTTACTCGAGAGGGAGGGCCTACAATGAGCAGTTCTTC	CASSYSRGRAYNEQFF
TRBV5-8	TRBJ1-5	NA	TRBD1	TGTGCCAGCAGCTTAACAGGGGGCGAAGGTCAGCCCCAGCATTTT	CASSLTGGEGQPQHF
TRBV5-1	TRBJ2-3	NA	NA	TGCGCCAGCAGCTTGGGAGGCGTAGATACGCAGTATTTT	CASSLGGVDTQYF
TRBV9	TRBJ2-3	NA	NA	TGTGCCAGCAGCGTAACTAGAGGACTCGGCACAGATACGCAGTATTTT	CASSVTRGLGTDTQYF
TRBV7-2	TRBJ2-7	NA	NA	TGTGCCAGCAGCTTCAATTTAGTCGAGCAGTACTTC	CASSFNLVEQYF
TRBV10-3	TRBJ2-1	once	TRBD2	TGTGCCATCAGTGCCTCGACTAGCTCGGGAAATGAGCAGTTCTTC	CAISASTSSGNEQFF
TRBV6-5	TRBJ1-2	NA	NA	TGTGCCACCACTTCACAGGGTTGGTCGAGAGGCTACACCTTC	CATTSQGWSRGYTF
TRBV6-2/TRBV6-3	TRBJ1-1	NA	NA	TGTGCCAGCAGTTACGGACACTCATCCACTGAAGCTTTCTTT	CASSYGHSSTEAFF
TRBV5-1	TRBJ2-5	NA	TRBD2	TGCGCCAGCAGCTTGTCGTTGCGGGGGGCCCAAGAGACCCAGTACTTC	CASSLSLRGAQETQYF
TRBV30	TRBJ1-5	NA	NA	TGTGCCTGGAGTGTAACGGGAGGGGGTTCGCCCCAGCATTTT	CAWSVTGGGSPQHF
TRBV19	TRBJ2-3	NA	NA	TGTGCCAGTAGTATAGACAGCCCTAGCATATCAGCTACGCAGTATTTT	CASSIDSPSISATQYF
TRBV6-2/TRBV6-3	TRBJ1-4	NA	TRBD1	TGTGCCAGCAGTGGGACAGGTGTTTCAGAAAAACTGTTTTTT	CASSGTGVSEKLFF
TRBV6-5	TRBJ1-2	NA	NA	TGTGCCAGCAGTTACTTCGGACTTAACTATGGCTACACCTTC	CASSYFGLNYGYTF
TRBV6-5	TRBJ1-2	NA	TRBD1	TGTGCCAGCCACGACCGGGACAGGGAAAACCATGGCTACACCTTC	CASHDRDRENHGYTF
TRBV30	TRBJ1-1	NA	NA	TGTGCCTGGAGTATTTGGCCGTCTACTGAAGCTTTCTTT	CAWSIWPSTEAFF
TRBV20-1	TRBJ1-2	NA	TRBD1	TGCAGTGCTAGTGAGGGGGCGCGAGGCTACACCTTC	CSASEGARGYTF
TRBV7-9	TRBJ1-2	NA	TRBD1	TGTGCCAGCAGCTTTACAGGGGGCCTGTCCTATGGCTACACCTTC	CASSFTGGLSYGYTF
TRBV5-6	TRBJ2-1	few	NA	TGTGCCAGCAGCATACTCGATGAGCAGTTCTTC	CASSILDEQFF
TRBV6-1	TRBJ1-5	NA	NA	TGTGCCAGCAGTGAAGTGGGCACTAATCAGCCCCAGCATTTT	CASSEVGTNQPQHF
TRBV27	TRBJ2-6	NA	NA	TGTGCCAGCAGTTTAGACATCCTCTCCCCTGGGGCCAACGTCCTGACTTTC	CASSLDILSPGANVLTF